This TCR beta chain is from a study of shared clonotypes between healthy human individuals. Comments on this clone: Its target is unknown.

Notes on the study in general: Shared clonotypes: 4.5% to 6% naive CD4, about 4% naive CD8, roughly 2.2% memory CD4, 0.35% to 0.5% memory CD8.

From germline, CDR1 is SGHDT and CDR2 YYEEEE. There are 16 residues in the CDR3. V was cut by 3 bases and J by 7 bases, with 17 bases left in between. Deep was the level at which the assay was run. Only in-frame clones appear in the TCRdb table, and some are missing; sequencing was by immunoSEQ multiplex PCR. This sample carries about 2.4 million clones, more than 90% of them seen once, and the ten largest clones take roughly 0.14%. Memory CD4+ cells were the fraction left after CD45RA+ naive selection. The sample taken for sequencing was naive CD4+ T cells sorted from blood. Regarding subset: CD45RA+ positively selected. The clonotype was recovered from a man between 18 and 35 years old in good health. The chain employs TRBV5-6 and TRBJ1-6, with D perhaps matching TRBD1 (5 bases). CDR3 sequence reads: CASSWEGMIGNSPLHF. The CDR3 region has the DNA TGTGCCAGCAGCTGGGAGGGGATGATCGGGAATTCACCCCTCCACTTT.